This T cell receptor (beta chain) is from a study of early T cells in non-severe SARS-CoV-2 infection. Study context: The chains were unpaired, and the sequenced material was bulk RNA from unsorted whole blood. Study-level points and caveats: Anti-spike CD8 specificities were favored by VDJdb matching, whose results missed private and CD4 specificities.

This clonotype has just a few counts. Antigen specificity is unknown. The library protocol tagged individual cDNA molecules with unique molecular identifiers. Each CDR3 protein is one row after TCRdb ran MiXCR on the 5' RACE reads. The profile covers approximately 9,900 distinct CDR3 sequences, with about 4.8% appearing a single time and roughly 9.9% taken by the ten largest. Sequencing used whole blood. This receptor was obtained from an adult who was a healthcare worker with PCR-confirmed SARS-CoV-2 infection or an uninfected control (not recorded which).

CDR3 coding DNA: TGCAGCGTTGCAGGGGTGGGCTACGAGCAGTACTTC. It translates to CSVAGVGYEQYF. The chain uses TRBV29-1 and TRBJ2-7; D possibly corresponds to TRBD1 (6 bases). In germline, CDR1 is SQVTM, CDR2 ANQGSEA. V was cut by 4 bases and J by 3 bases, with 10 bases left in between. The CDR3 is 12 residues long.